The 25 T cell receptor beta chains below all came from one sample that was sequenced in a study of cytomegalovirus exposure and HLA in healthy donors. With 60 Vbeta and 13 Jbeta primers, the PCR was carried out. Generated by immunoSEQ multiplex PCR, the TCRdb table keeps only in-frame clones and is missing some. This listing includes roughly 100,000 clones. Sequenced material: PBMCs. Source of these receptors: a man in his forties or fifties in good health and CMV-seronegative.

The DNA for the CDR3 is TGTGCCAGCAGCTTAGCGGGAGGGTCAGGGCAGTACTTC. Protein: CASSLAGGSGQYF. The chain recombines TRBV5-4 with TRBJ2-7, with 10 nucleotides matching TRBD2. The V gene end was trimmed by 2 bases and the J gene end by 9 bases; junction bases not matched to a gene: 5. This CDR3 is 13 amino acids long. Germline V gene data show CDR1 as SGHNT and CDR2 as YYREEE (reference sequence).

The gene calls are TRBV7-8 and TRBJ2-4; TRBD2 matches 8 bases. Germline CDR1 is SGHVS and CDR2 is FQNEAQ. J lost 3 bases, V lost 4 bases, and 5 bases had no gene match. This CDR3 is 15 amino acids long. The CDR3 region has the DNA TGTGCCAGCAGCTCCGGGGGGGTCGTCAAAAACATTCAGTACTTC. This translates into CASSSGGVVKNIQYF.

This rearrangement joins TRBV6-5 to TRBJ1-4; 9 nucleotides align to TRBD1. The CDR3 has 14 amino acids. Trimming at V came to 7 bases and at J to 7 bases, leaving 7 bases not matched to a gene. Germline loops: CDR1 MNHEY, CDR2 SVGAGI. DNA for the CDR3: TGTGCCAGCAATCCGGGACAGGGTGTTGAAAAACTGTTTTTT. Translation gives CASNPGQGVEKLFF.

The V and J genes are TRBV7-2 and TRBJ1-5; D possibly corresponds to TRBD1 (5 bases). The V end lost 1 base, the J end lost 6 bases, and 7 bases lay between the germline ends. CDR1 is SGHTA, CDR2 FQGNSA, per germline. The CDR3 has 13 residues. CDR3 region: CASSLGQGQPQHF. DNA of the CDR3: TGTGCCAGCAGCTTAGGTCAGGGTCAGCCCCAGCATTTT.

The chain uses TRBV19 and TRBJ2-5; 10 bases are a match to TRBD1. The CDR3 consists of 18 residues. J gave up 5 bases and V 8 bases, and 20 bases lay outside the gene matches. The V gene's germline CDR1 is LNHDA and CDR2 SQIVND (reference sequence). The CDR3 nucleotides are TGTGCCAGTGGACCGGGACAGGGGACCCACGGTTTAAAGGAGACCCAGTACTTC. This encodes CASGPGQGTHGLKETQYF.

The rearrangement joins TRBV5-1 to TRBJ2-5; tentatively, D is TRBD2 (6 bases). Germline CDR1 and CDR2: SGHRS and YFSETQ. The CDR3 has 15 amino acids. V was shortened by 1 base and J by 1 base, with 11 bases between the two germline ends. In DNA, the CDR3 is TGCGCCAGCAGCTTGTTCGGGGAGGCCCAAGAGACCCAGTACTTC. Protein product: CASSLFGEAQETQYF.

The chain couples TRBV4-3 to TRBJ2-1; TRBD2 matches 11 bases. The CDR3 length is 21 residues. Germline V gene data show CDR1 as LGHNA and CDR2 as YSLEER. V gave up 0 bases and J gave up 3 bases; unmatched junction bases: 16. The CDR3 protein is CASSQDIETSGSTGVYNEQFF. The DNA of the CDR3 is TGCGCCAGCAGCCAAGATATCGAAACTAGCGGGAGTACTGGGGTCTACAATGAGCAGTTCTTC.

This chain joins TRBV7-2 and TRBJ2-2, with D possibly matching TRBD1 (6 bases). This CDR3 spans 14 amino acids. V was clipped by 2 bases and J by 3 bases, with 7 bases between them. Germline CDR1 SGHTA, CDR2 FQGNSA. The DNA for the CDR3 is TGTGCCAGCAGCTTATGGACAGACACCGGGGAGCTGTTTTTT. Its protein is CASSLWTDTGELFF.

The chain has TRBV4-3 and TRBJ2-3, with TRBD2 matching 11 bases. CDR1 and CDR2 (germline): LGHNA, YSLEER. The CDR3 is made up of 16 amino acids. Germline trimming cut 0 bases from V and 11 bases from J; bases unmatched to any gene: 10. The CDR3, as DNA: TGCGCCAGCAGCCAAGATAGTGAACTAGCGGGAGTGGTGCAGTATTTT. It translates to CASSQDSELAGVVQYF.

The chain carries TRBV11-2 and TRBJ1-5; TRBD1 matches 7 bases. Per the germline V gene, CDR1 is SGHAT and CDR2 is FQNNGV. This CDR3 comprises 14 residues. The J segment lost 3 bases and the V segment lost 5 bases, leaving 4 bases of the junction unmatched. In DNA, the CDR3 is TGTGCCAGCAGCCTCGACAGGGTCAATCAGCCCCAGCATTTT. Translation gives CASSLDRVNQPQHF. Combining the CDR3 with reference TRBV11-2 and TRBJ1-5 gives the whole variable domain EAGVAQSPRYKIIEKRQSVAFWCNPISGHATLYWYQQILGQGPKLLIQFQNNGVVDDSQLPKDRFSAERLKGVDSTLKIQPAKLEDSAVYLCASSLDRVNQPQHFGDGTRLSIL.

This sequence joins TRBV11-2 and TRBJ1-1; a weak D match, TRBD1 (6 bases). The CDR3 sequence is 17 residues long. Germline loops: CDR1 SGHAT, CDR2 FQNNGV. V dropped 3 bases and J dropped 2 bases, with 19 bases sitting between them. The CDR3 reads CASSLLPGGAVNTEAFF. In DNA form, the CDR3 reads TGTGCCAGCAGCTTGCTACCGGGGGGGGCTGTAAACACTGAAGCTTTCTTT.

The chain recombines TRBV30 with TRBJ2-7, with D uncertain. There are 12 residues in the CDR3. The V gene lost 0 bases and the J gene lost 3 bases, with 6 bases spanning the gap. The germline CDR1 and CDR2 sequences are GTSNPN and SVGIG (reference sequence). The CDR3 bases are TGTGCCTGGAGTGTACCTAACTACGAGCAGTACTTC. It yields the protein CAWSVPNYEQYF.

The chain couples TRBV12-1 to TRBJ2-1; TRBD2 was called by the table and not checked on the DNA. TRBV12-1 is classified as a pseudogene. This CDR3 is 16 amino acids long. The CDR3 nucleotides read TGTGCCAGCAGCTTCCCGACTAGCGGGAGGTTGGATGAGCAGTTCTTC. Translation: CASSFPTSGRLDEQFF.

This chain uses TRBV30 with TRBJ1-1, with TRBD1 matching over 9 bases. The junction had 8 bases not matched to a gene; V was cut back by 7 bases and J by 5 bases. Germline loops: CDR1 GTSNPN, CDR2 SVGIG (reference sequence). CDR3 size: 13 residues. The CDR3 protein is CALNRGRETEAFF. CDR3 DNA: TGTGCCTTAAACAGGGGGCGGGAAACTGAAGCTTTCTTT.

The gene calls are TRBV11-2 and TRBJ2-5; D gene uncertain. This CDR3 region has 18 residues. From germline, CDR1 is SGHAT and CDR2 FQNNGV. Between the trimmed V and J ends, which lost 1 base and 4 bases, there was a span of 22 bases. Written as DNA, the CDR3 is TGTGCCAGCAGCTTAGTCATCCAGCCTTCGGTGCAGGTAGAGACCCAGTACTTC. Translation gives CASSLVIQPSVQVETQYF.

CDR3 coding DNA: TGTGCCAGCAGACAGGGTAATGAGCAGTTCTTC. Translation: CASRQGNEQFF. The chain recombines TRBV6-1 with TRBJ2-1; TRBD1 is a possible D gene (6 bases). Looked up from germline, CDR1 is MNHNS and CDR2 is SASEGT. Trimming removed 6 bases from V and 7 bases from J, with 7 bases in between. The CDR3 covers 11 residues.

The chain joins TRBV6-5 to TRBJ1-5; tentatively, D is TRBD1 (5 bases). The CDR3 has 15 residues. The ends were cut back, 3 bases at V and 5 bases at J, with 14 bases in the middle. Germline CDR1 reads MNHEY; CDR2 reads SVGAGI. The CDR3 here is CASSYLGRGDQPQHF. As DNA, the CDR3 is TGTGCCAGCAGTTATCTCGGTAGGGGTGATCAGCCCCAGCATTTT.

The CDR3 nucleotides read TGTGCCAGCAGCCCCACAGGGACCCAAGAGACCCAGTACTTC. Amino acid sequence: CASSPTGTQETQYF. This chain links TRBV11-2 with TRBJ2-5; TRBD1 might be the D (6 bases). Germline V gene data show CDR1 as SGHAT and CDR2 as FQNNGV. Trimming cost V 5 bases and J 1 base, with 11 bases left between them. The length of the CDR3 is 14 residues.

The chain has TRBV27 and TRBJ1-2; possible D gene TRBD1, 5 bases. The CDR3 loop spans 13 amino acids. Looked up from germline, CDR1 is MNHEY and CDR2 is SMNVEV (reference sequence). Trimming removed 2 bases at V and 8 bases at J, with 12 bases between. CDR3 sequence: CASSLLQGRGYTF. DNA for the CDR3: TGTGCCAGCAGTTTACTCCAGGGTAGAGGCTACACCTTC.

The V call is TRBV4-3, the J call TRBJ1-1, with no clear D. Germline V gene lookup returns CDR1 LGHNA and CDR2 YSLEER. This CDR3 is built from 14 residues. V was cut by 2 bases and J by 3 bases, with 10 bases left in between. The CDR3 region is CASSQLGGDTEAFF. In nucleotides, the CDR3 is TGCGCCAGCAGCCAATTGGGAGGCGACACTGAAGCTTTCTTT.

The V and J genes are TRBV2 and TRBJ2-7; 7 bases map to TRBD1. This CDR3 comprises 15 residues. The junction had 8 bases not matched to a gene; V was cut back by 6 bases and J by 0 bases. Germline V gene sequence: CDR1 SNHLY, CDR2 FYNNEI. The CDR3 sequence is CASRGSDRASYEQYF. CDR3 DNA sequence: TGTGCCAGCAGGGGAAGCGACAGGGCCTCCTACGAGCAGTACTTC.

This rearrangement joins TRBV6-5 to TRBJ2-7, with D perhaps matching TRBD1 (7 bases). V shed 8 bases and J shed 6 bases, with 14 bases lying between them. Germline loops: CDR1 MNHEY, CDR2 SVGAGI. This CDR3 has 12 amino acids. The CDR3 DNA reads TGTGCCAGCGCAGGGGGGCTTGGCGAGCAGTACTTC. Its translation is CASAGGLGEQYF.

For this clone: The identical CDR3 is also encoded by other nucleotide sequences in the sample. The CDR3 nucleotides are TGTGCCAGCAGCTTAGGAAGACTAGCCGACACAGATACGCAGTATTTT. Its translation: CASSLGRLADTDTQYF. This chain connects TRBV7-9 to TRBJ2-3; TRBD2 matches at 7 bases. Germline V gene lookup returns CDR1 SEHNR and CDR2 FQNEAQ (reference sequence). The CDR3 has 16 amino acids. V shed 1 base and J 2 bases; nucleotides not matched to a gene: 6.

This sequence joins TRBV5-4 and TRBJ1-5, with D hard to call. The V gene lost 2 bases and the J gene lost 3 bases, with 9 bases spanning the gap. The germline CDR1 and CDR2 sequences are SGHNT and YYREEE (reference sequence). The CDR3 runs 14 residues. The CDR3 DNA follows: TGTGCCAGCAGCTTTTTCGGTTTCAATCAGCCCCAGCATTTT. This codes for CASSFFGFNQPQHF.

The chain couples TRBV6-5 to TRBJ1-1; no firm D call. V was cut by 0 bases and J by 10 bases, with 12 bases left in between. This CDR3 comprises 13 residues. The germline V gene has CDR1 MNHEY and CDR2 SVGAGI. The CDR3 protein is CASSYSNALGAFF. The CDR3 DNA sequence: TGTGCCAGCAGTTACTCGAACGCTCTCGGAGCTTTCTTT.